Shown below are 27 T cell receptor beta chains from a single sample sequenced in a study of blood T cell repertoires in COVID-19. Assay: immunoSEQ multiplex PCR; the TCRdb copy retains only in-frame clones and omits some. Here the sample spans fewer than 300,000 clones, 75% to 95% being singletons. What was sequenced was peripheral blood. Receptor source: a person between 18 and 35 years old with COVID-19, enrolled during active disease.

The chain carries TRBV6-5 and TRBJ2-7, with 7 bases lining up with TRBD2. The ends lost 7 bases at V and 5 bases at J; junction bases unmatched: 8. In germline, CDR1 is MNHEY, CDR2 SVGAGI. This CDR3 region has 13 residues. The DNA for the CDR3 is TGTGCCAGCACCCCGGGACTAAGGCACGAGCAGTACTTC. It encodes CASTPGLRHEQYF.

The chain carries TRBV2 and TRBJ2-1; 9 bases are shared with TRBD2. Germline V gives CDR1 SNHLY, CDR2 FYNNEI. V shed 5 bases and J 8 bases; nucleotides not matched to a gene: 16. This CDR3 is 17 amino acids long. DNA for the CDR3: TGTGCCAGCAGTCACTATACGATGGCGGGAGGGCCACATGAGCAGTTCTTC. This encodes CASSHYTMAGGPHEQFF. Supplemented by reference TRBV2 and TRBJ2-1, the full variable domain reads EPEVTQTPSHQVTQMGQEVILRCVPISNHLYFYWYRQILGQKVEFLVSFYNNEISEKSEIFDDQFSVERPDGSNFTLKIRSTKLEDSAMYFCASSHYTMAGGPHEQFFGPGTRLTVL.

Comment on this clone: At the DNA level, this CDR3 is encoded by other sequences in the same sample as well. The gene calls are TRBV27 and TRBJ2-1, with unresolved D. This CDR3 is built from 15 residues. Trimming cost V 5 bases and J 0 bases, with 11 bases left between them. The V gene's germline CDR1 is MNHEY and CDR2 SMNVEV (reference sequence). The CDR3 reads CASSLLPSSYNEQFF. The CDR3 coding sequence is TGTGCCAGCAGTCTATTACCTAGCTCCTACAATGAGCAGTTCTTC.

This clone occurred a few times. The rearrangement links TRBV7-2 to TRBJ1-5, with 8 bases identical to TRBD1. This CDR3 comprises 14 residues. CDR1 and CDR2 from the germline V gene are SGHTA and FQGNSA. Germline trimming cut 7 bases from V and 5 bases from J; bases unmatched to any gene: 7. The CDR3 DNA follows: TGTGCCAGCAACGGACAGGGAGGGGATCAGCCCCAGCATTTT. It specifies CASNGQGGDQPQHF.

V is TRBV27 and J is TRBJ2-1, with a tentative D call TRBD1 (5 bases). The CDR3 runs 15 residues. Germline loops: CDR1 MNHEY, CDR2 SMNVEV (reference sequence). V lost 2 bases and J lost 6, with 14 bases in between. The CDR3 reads CASSLPRQGGNEQFF. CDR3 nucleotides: TGTGCCAGCAGTTTACCAAGGCAGGGTGGCAATGAGCAGTTCTTC.

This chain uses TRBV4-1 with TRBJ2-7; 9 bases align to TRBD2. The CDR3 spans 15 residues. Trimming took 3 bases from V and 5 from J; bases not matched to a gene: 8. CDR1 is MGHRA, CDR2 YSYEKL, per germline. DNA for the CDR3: TGCGCCAGCAGCCACCGAGCGGGAGGCGGGAACGAGCAGTACTTC. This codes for CASSHRAGGGNEQYF.

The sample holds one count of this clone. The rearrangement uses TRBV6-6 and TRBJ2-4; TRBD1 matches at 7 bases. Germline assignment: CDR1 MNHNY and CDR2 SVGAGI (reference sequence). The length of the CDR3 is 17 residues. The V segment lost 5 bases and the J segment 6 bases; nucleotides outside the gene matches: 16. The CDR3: CASSLRDSPNTLNIQYF. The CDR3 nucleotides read TGTGCCAGCAGTCTACGGGACAGCCCCAACACACTAAACATTCAGTACTTC.

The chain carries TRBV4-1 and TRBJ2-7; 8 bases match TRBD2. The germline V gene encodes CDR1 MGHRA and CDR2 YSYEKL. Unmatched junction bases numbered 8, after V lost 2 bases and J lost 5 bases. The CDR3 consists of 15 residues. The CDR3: CASSQNGRAGDEQYF. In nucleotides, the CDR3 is TGCGCCAGCAGCCAAAACGGGAGGGCCGGTGACGAGCAGTACTTC.

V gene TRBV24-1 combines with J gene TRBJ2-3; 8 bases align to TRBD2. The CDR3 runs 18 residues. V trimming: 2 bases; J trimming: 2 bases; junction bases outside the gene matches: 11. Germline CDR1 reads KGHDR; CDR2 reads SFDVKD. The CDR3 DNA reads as TGTGCCACCAGTGATTCATCGGAGCGGGAGACCATCACAGATACGCAGTATTTT. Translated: CATSDSSERETITDTQYF.

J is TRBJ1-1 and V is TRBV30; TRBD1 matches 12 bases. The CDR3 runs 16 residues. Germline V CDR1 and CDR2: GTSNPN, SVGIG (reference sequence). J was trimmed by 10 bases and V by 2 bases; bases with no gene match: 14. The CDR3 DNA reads TGTGCCTGGAGTCCTGGGACAGGGGGCTTTCTGATGGGAGCTTTCTTT. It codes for CAWSPGTGGFLMGAFF.

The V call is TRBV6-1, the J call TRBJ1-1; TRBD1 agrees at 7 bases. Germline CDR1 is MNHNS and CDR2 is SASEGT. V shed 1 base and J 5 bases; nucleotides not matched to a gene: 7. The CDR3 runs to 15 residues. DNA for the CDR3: TGTGCCAGCAGTGAAGGAATCGGGGGACAGACTGAAGCTTTCTTT. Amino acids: CASSEGIGGQTEAFF.

The CDR3 region has the DNA TGTGCCAGTAGTTTGACTAGCACAGATACGCAGTATTTT. Amino acid sequence: CASSLTSTDTQYF. The rearrangement uses TRBV19 and TRBJ2-3; D not certain. CDR1 is LNHDA, CDR2 SQIVND, per germline (reference sequence). The CDR3 runs 13 residues. Deletions cut 5 bases from V and 0 bases from J, with 6 bases between. The entire variable domain, with the rest obtained from reference TRBV19 and TRBJ2-3, is as follows: DGGITQSPKYLFRKEGQNVTLSCEQNLNHDAMYWYRQDPGQGLRLIYYSQIVNDFQKGDIAEGYSVSREKKESFPLTVTSAQKNPTAFYLCASSLTSTDTQYFGPGTRLTVL.

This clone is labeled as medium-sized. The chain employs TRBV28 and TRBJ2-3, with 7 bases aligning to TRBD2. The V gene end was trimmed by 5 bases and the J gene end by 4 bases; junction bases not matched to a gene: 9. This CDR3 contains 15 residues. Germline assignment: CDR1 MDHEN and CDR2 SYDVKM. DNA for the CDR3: TGTGCCAGCAGTCTCAGCGGAAGCGGGGCAGATACGCAGTATTTT. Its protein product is CASSLSGSGADTQYF.

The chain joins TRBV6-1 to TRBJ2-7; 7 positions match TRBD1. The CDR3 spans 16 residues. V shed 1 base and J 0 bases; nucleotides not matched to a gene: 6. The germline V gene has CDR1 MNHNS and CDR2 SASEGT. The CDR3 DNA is TGTGCCAGCAGTGAAGGAGGGACAGCAAACTCCTACGAGCAGTACTTC. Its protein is CASSEGGTANSYEQYF.

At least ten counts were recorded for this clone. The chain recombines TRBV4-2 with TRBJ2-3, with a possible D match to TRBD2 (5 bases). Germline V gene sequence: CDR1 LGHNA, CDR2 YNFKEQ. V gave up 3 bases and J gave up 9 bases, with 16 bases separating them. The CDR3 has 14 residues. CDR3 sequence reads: CASSHSLEMDTQYF. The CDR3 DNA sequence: TGTGCCAGCAGCCATTCACTAGAAATGGACACGCAGTATTTT.

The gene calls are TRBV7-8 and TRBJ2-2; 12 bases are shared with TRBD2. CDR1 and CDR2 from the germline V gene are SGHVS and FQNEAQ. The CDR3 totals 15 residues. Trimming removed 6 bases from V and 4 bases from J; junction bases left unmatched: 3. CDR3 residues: CASSSGLAGTGELFF. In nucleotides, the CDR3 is TGTGCCAGCAGTTCGGGACTAGCGGGCACCGGGGAGCTGTTTTTT.

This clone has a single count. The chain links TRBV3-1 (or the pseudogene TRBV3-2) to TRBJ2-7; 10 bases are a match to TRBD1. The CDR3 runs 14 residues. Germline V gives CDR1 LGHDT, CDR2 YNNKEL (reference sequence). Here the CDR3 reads CAKAGDRGFYEQYF. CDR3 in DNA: TGTGCGAAGGCGGGGGACAGGGGCTTCTACGAGCAGTACTTC.

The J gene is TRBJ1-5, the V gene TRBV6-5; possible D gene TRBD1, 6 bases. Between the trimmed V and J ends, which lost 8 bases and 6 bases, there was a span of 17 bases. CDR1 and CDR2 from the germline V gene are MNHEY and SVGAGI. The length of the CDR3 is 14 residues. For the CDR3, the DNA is TGTGCCAGCGGAAACTTGGGGGACACTCAGCCCCAGCATTTT. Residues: CASGNLGDTQPQHF.

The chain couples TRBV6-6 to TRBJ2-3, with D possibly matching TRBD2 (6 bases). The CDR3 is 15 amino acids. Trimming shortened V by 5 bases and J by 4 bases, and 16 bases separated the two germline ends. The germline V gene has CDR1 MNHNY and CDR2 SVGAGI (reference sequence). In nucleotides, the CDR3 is TGTGCCAGCAGTCCCATCCGGGACTCCCCAGATACGCAGTATTTT. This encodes CASSPIRDSPDTQYF.

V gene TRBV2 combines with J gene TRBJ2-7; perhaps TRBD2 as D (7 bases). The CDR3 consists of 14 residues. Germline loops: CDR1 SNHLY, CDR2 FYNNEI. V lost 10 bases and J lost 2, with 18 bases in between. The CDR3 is CAKGGGFRPYEQYF. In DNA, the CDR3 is TGTGCCAAAGGGGGGGGGTTCCGGCCCTACGAGCAGTACTTC.

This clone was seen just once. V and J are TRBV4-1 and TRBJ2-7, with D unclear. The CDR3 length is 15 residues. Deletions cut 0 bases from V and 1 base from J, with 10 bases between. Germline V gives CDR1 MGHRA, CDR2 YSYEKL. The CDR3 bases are TGCGCCAGCAGCCAAGACTCCTGGCAGTCCTACGAGCAGTACTTC. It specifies CASSQDSWQSYEQYF.

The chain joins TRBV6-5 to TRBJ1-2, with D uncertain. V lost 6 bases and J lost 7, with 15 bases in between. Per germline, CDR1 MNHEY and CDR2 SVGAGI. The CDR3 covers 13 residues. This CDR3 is CASSTRRGTGYTF. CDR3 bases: TGTGCCAGCAGCACCAGACGGGGTACTGGCTACACCTTC.

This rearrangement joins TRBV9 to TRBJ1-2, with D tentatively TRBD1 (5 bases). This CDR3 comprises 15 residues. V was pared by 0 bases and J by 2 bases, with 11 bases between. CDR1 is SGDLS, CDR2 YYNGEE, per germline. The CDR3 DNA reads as TGTGCCAGCAGCGTAGCTCTGGACAAGAACTATGGCTACACCTTC. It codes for CASSVALDKNYGYTF.

The CDR3 DNA follows: TGTGCCTGGAGAGATATCACAGGGATGGTGGGGTTTGGCTACACCTTC. Translating it yields CAWRDITGMVGFGYTF. The rearrangement links TRBV30 to TRBJ1-2; TRBD1 might be the D (6 bases). Trimming left V 3 bases short and J 7 bases short, with 24 bases between. Germline-derived CDR1 and CDR2 are GTSNPN and SVGIG (reference sequence). The CDR3 runs to 16 residues. Drawing the rest from reference TRBV30 and TRBJ1-2, the complete variable domain is SQTIHQWPATLVQPVGSPLSLECTVEGTSNPNLYWYRQAAGRGLQLLFYSVGIGQISSEVPQNLSASRPQDRQFILSSKKLLLSDSGFYLCAWRDITGMVGFGYTFGSGTRLTVV.

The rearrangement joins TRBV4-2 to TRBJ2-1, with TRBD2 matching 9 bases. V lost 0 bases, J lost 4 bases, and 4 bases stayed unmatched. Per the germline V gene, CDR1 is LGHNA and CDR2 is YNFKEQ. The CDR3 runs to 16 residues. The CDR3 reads CASSQDRAGGYNEQFF. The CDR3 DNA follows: TGTGCCAGCAGCCAAGATAGGGCGGGAGGGTACAATGAGCAGTTCTTC.

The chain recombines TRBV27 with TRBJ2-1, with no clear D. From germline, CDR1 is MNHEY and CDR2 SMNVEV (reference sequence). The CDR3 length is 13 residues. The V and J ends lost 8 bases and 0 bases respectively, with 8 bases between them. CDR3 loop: CASRLSSYNEQFF. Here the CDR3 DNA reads TGTGCCAGCCGCCTCAGCTCCTACAATGAGCAGTTCTTC.

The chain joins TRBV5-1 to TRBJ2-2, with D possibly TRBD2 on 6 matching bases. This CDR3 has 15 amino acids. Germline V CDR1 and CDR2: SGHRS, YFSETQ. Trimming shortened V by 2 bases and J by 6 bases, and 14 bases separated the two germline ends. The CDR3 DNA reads TGCGCCAGCAGCTTTAGCGGAACCAAATCCGGGGAGCTGTTTTTT. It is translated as CASSFSGTKSGELFF.